The T cell receptor (beta chain) under discussion was sequenced for a study of T cell clones after liver transplantation. Study as a whole: Immunosuppression withdrawal was tried within 2 years after liver transplantation in this trial.

Between the trimmed V and J ends, which lost 5 bases and 5 bases, there was a span of 15 bases. The germline gives CDR1 MNHEY, CDR2 SMNVEV (reference sequence). This CDR3 is built from 14 residues. With respect to this clone: Its matching antigen is unknown.

Only in-frame clones appear in the TCRdb table, and some are missing; sequencing was by immunoSEQ multiplex PCR. The sample has about 18,000 clones, roughly 88% seen once. Study findings and constraints: Graft donor-reactive T cells may have migrated into the graft rather than being deleted.

V gene TRBV27 combines with J gene TRBJ2-5; TRBD1 or TRBD2 may be the D gene (5 bases each). The sequence derives from a human donor who received a liver transplant. The sequences come from CD8+ T cells from blood, collected before liver transplant. The CDR3 reads CASSPGRDGETQYF. For the CDR3, the DNA is TGTGCCAGCAGTCCGGGACGGGATGGCGAGACCCAGTACTTC.